The 25 T cell receptor beta chains given below trace back to one sample, sequenced in a study of OX40 agonist ivuxolimab in advanced cancers. Assay used: immunoSEQ multiplex PCR; TCRdb lists only in-frame clones, some missing. The sample holds around 84,000 clones, approximately 90% seen once. The sequencing here drew on CD4+ or CD8+ T cells sorted from blood, taken in a trial of the OX40 agonist ivuxolimab. The receptor source for this set is an adult with an advanced solid tumor such as melanoma, head and neck, liver or kidney cancer.

The J gene is TRBJ1-5, the V gene TRBV19, with no clear D. The ends were cut back, 5 bases at V and 3 bases at J, with 11 bases in the middle. The CDR3 has 14 residues. Germline-derived CDR1 and CDR2 are LNHDA and SQIVND (reference sequence). CDR3 protein: CASSLRQPNQPQHF. CDR3 nucleotides: TGTGCCAGTAGTCTCCGACAACCCAATCAGCCCCAGCATTTT.

The chain links TRBV7-2 to TRBJ1-1; a possible D gene is TRBD1 (5 bases). This CDR3 spans 12 amino acids. Between the trimmed V and J ends, which lost 5 bases and 9 bases, there was a span of 13 bases. CDR1 and CDR2 (germline): SGHTA, FQGNSA. The CDR3 sequence: CASSHGTLKAFF. Written as DNA, the CDR3 is TGTGCCAGCAGCCACGGGACTCTTAAAGCTTTCTTT.

This chain links TRBV6-6 with TRBJ1-1; TRBD1 matches 8 bases. V trimming: 5 bases; J trimming: 6 bases; junction bases outside the gene matches: 11. Germline CDR1 reads MNHNY; CDR2 reads SVGAGI (reference sequence). CDR3 length: 15 residues. The CDR3 DNA reads as TGTGCCAGCAGTCCCACCGCAGGGGGCTTGGCTGAAGCTTTCTTT. This encodes CASSPTAGGLAEAFF.

The CDR3 region has the DNA TGTGCCAGCAGCTTAGACCCTAGCGGAAACATTCAGTACTTC. Amino acid sequence: CASSLDPSGNIQYF. The chain combines TRBV11-2 with TRBJ2-4, with 7 bases identical to TRBD2. This CDR3 region has 14 residues. CDR1 is SGHAT and CDR2 is FQNNGV in the germline V gene. The trim removed 0 bases at V and 6 bases at J, leaving 2 bases unmatched.

The gene calls are TRBV5-4 and TRBJ1-4, with TRBD1 identical over 9 bases. CDR3 length equals 14 residues. V trimming: 4 bases; J trimming: 6 bases; junction bases outside the gene matches: 4. Germline V CDR1 and CDR2: SGHNT, YYREEE (reference sequence). CDR3 loop: CASSLRTGDEKLFF. The CDR3 DNA reads TGTGCCAGCAGCCTACGGACAGGGGATGAAAAACTGTTTTTT.

The chain has TRBV5-4 and TRBJ2-6; weak D call: TRBD1 (6 bases). The V end was cut by 4 bases, the J end by 1 base, with 9 bases between. The CDR3 is 15 amino acids. Germline V gene data show CDR1 as SGHNT and CDR2 as YYREEE (reference sequence). CDR3 nucleotides: TGTGCCAGCAGCCGAACAGGGTCTGGGGCCAACGTCCTGACTTTC. As protein: CASSRTGSGANVLTF.

The rearrangement joins TRBV18 to TRBJ1-5; the match to TRBD1 covers 8 bases. The CDR3 runs to 15 residues. Germline loops: CDR1 KGHSH, CDR2 LQKENI. J gave up 0 bases and V 6 bases, and 4 bases lay outside the gene matches. The CDR3 DNA reads as TGTGCCAGCTCGCCGACAGGGGATAGCAATCAGCCCCAGCATTTT. It is translated as CASSPTGDSNQPQHF.

The rearrangement links TRBV11-1 to TRBJ1-1; D is unresolved. This CDR3 is built from 13 residues. Trimming left V 4 bases short and J 10 bases short, with 16 bases between. The germline CDR1 and CDR2 sequences are SGHAT and FQDESV (reference sequence). CDR3 nucleotides: TGTGCCAGCAGCTCACCGGGCATTTCAGCAGCTTTCTTT. Its protein product is CASSSPGISAAFF.

The chain joins TRBV15 to TRBJ2-3; no reliable D call. The CDR3 is 15 residues long. Germline V lookup: CDR1 LNHNV, CDR2 YYDKDF (reference sequence). V was pared by 1 base and J by 3 bases, with 11 bases between. CDR3 DNA: TGTGCCACCAGCAGAGGTCGGGTGGGGACAGATACGCAGTATTTT. It encodes CATSRGRVGTDTQYF.

This rearrangement joins TRBV4-1 to TRBJ2-7; the D gene is possibly TRBD2 (7 bases). The V and J ends lost 0 bases and 8 bases respectively, with 17 bases between them. Germline V gives CDR1 MGHRA, CDR2 YSYEKL. The length of the CDR3 is 15 residues. The DNA for the CDR3 is TGCGCCAGCAGCCAAGAAGGGGGAGGGGCGGGAAAGCAGTACTTC. It is translated as CASSQEGGGAGKQYF.

This rearrangement joins TRBV6-6 to TRBJ2-5; a weak D match, TRBD2 (5 bases). The CDR3 covers 13 residues. The ends were cut back, 1 base at V and 3 bases at J, with 6 bases in the middle. Germline CDR1 is MNHNY and CDR2 is SVGAGI (reference sequence). Here the CDR3 reads CASSYFGEETQYF. CDR3 nucleotides: TGTGCCAGCAGTTACTTCGGGGAAGAGACCCAGTACTTC.

The V gene is TRBV2, the J gene TRBJ2-1, with a possible D match to TRBD2 (6 bases). The germline V gene encodes CDR1 SNHLY and CDR2 FYNNEI. CDR3 length: 14 amino acids. Trimming left V 3 bases short and J 6 bases short, with 12 bases between. The CDR3 DNA sequence: TGTGCCAGCAGTGAGAACAGGCGGGGCAATGAGCAGTTCTTC. Protein sequence: CASSENRRGNEQFF.

The gene calls are TRBV6-1 and TRBJ2-7; either TRBD1 or TRBD2 may fit D (5 bases each). Germline values: CDR1 MNHNS, CDR2 SASEGT. Trimming shortened V by 4 bases and J by 6 bases, and 13 bases separated the two germline ends. The CDR3 has 13 amino acids. CDR3: CASSGTWGSEQYF. CDR3 sequence (DNA): TGTGCCAGCAGTGGAACGTGGGGGAGCGAGCAGTACTTC.

V gene TRBV6-1 combines with J gene TRBJ1-1, with TRBD1 matching 7 bases. Trimming took 4 bases from V and 3 from J; bases not matched to a gene: 8. CDR3 size: 15 residues. The germline V gene encodes CDR1 MNHNS and CDR2 SASEGT. CDR3 protein: CASSGRGLGDTEAFF. CDR3 DNA: TGTGCCAGCAGTGGAAGGGGGCTAGGGGACACTGAAGCTTTCTTT.

This chain joins TRBV5-5 and TRBJ2-3; no clear D gene. The CDR3 is 12 residues long. Between the trimmed V and J ends, which lost 4 bases and 2 bases, there was a span of 5 bases. Germline lookup yields CDR1 SGHKS and CDR2 YYEKEE (reference sequence). CDR3 protein: CASSIPTDTQYF. Here the CDR3 DNA reads TGTGCCAGCAGCATCCCCACAGATACGCAGTATTTT.

The chain combines TRBV10-1 with TRBJ2-7, with TRBD2 as a possible D gene (6 bases). The CDR3 length is 11 residues. The germline V gene encodes CDR1 WNHNN and CDR2 SYGVQD (reference sequence). V was shortened by 9 bases and J by 9 bases, with 15 bases between the two germline ends. The CDR3 nucleotides are TGCGCCAGAACCCCGGGACTGCCGCAGTACTTC. Amino acid sequence: CARTPGLPQYF.

J is TRBJ2-7 and V is TRBV28; the D gene could be TRBD1 or TRBD2 (6 bases each). This CDR3 is 14 amino acids long. The V gene lost 4 bases and the J gene lost 4 bases, with 14 bases spanning the gap. In germline, CDR1 is MDHEN, CDR2 SYDVKM. Here the CDR3 DNA reads TGTGCCAGCAGTTCCGACAGGAGCGGGTACGAGCAGTACTTC. This translates into CASSSDRSGYEQYF. The whole variable domain, remainder taken from reference TRBV28 and TRBJ2-7, is DVKVTQSSRYLVKRTGEKVFLECVQDMDHENMFWYRQDPGLGLRLIYFSYDVKMKEKGDIPEGYSVSREKKERFSLILESASTNQTSMYLCASSSDRSGYEQYFGPGTRLTVT.

This chain uses TRBV10-2 with TRBJ1-1, with TRBD1 as a possible D gene (5 bases). Per the germline V gene, CDR1 is WSHSY and CDR2 is SAAADI. Trimming cost V 3 bases and J 10 bases, with 18 bases left between them. This CDR3 has 14 amino acids. The CDR3 nucleotides read TGCGCCAGCAGTGACCCCCGACAGAGACTTGCAGCTTTCTTT. Its protein is CASSDPRQRLAAFF.

The chain recombines TRBV5-1 with TRBJ1-3; unclear D gene. Per the germline V gene, CDR1 is SGHRS and CDR2 is YFSETQ. V was cut by 0 bases and J by 0 bases, with 7 bases left in between. The CDR3 has 15 residues. The CDR3 reads CASSLGPTSGNTIYF. The CDR3 coding sequence is TGCGCCAGCAGCTTGGGGCCGACCTCTGGAAACACCATATATTTT.

The chain is built from TRBV19 and TRBJ1-2; 8 bases line up with TRBD1. V was pared by 5 bases and J by 4 bases, with 6 bases of the junction left unmatched. Germline V lookup: CDR1 LNHDA, CDR2 SQIVND (reference sequence). The CDR3 totals 14 residues. CDR3 sequence: CASSGQGQVYGYTF. The CDR3 DNA reads as TGTGCCAGTAGTGGGCAGGGACAGGTCTATGGCTACACCTTC.

The chain carries TRBV18 and TRBJ1-1; 8 positions match TRBD1. The CDR3 length is 15 residues. J lost 1 base, V lost 4 bases, and 5 bases had no gene match. From germline, CDR1 is KGHSH and CDR2 LQKENI. CDR3 sequence (DNA): TGTGCCAGCTCACTACGGACAGGGCGGAACACTGAAGCTTTCTTT. It encodes CASSLRTGRNTEAFF.

This chain connects TRBV28 to TRBJ1-5; 8 positions agree with TRBD1. The CDR3 loop spans 15 amino acids. Losses at the gene ends were 6 bases for V and 2 bases for J; bases not matched to a gene: 6. Germline V gene lookup returns CDR1 MDHEN and CDR2 SYDVKM. The CDR3 coding sequence is TGTGCCAGCAGACCAGGGGGCGTCGGCAATCAGCCCCAGCATTTT. This gives the protein CASRPGGVGNQPQHF.

The CDR3 DNA reads TGTGCCAGCAGCCCCCACTCCCCCAACACCGGGGAGCTGTTTTTT. Its protein is CASSPHSPNTGELFF. V and J are TRBV7-9 and TRBJ2-2; D call uncertain. CDR3 length: 15 amino acids. With 5 bases removed from V and 2 bases from J, the gap between germline ends came to 12 bases. Germline V gene data show CDR1 as SEHNR and CDR2 as FQNEAQ (reference sequence).

V usage is TRBV28 and J usage is TRBJ1-2; D gene unclear. Germline CDR1 and CDR2: MDHEN and SYDVKM. This CDR3 is 13 amino acids long. Deletions cut 5 bases from V and 0 bases from J, with 7 bases between. CDR3 in amino acids: CASSQTPNYGYTF. The CDR3 DNA is TGTGCCAGCAGTCAGACGCCTAACTATGGCTACACCTTC.

The chain uses TRBV15 and TRBJ1-4; D not certain. This CDR3 spans 16 amino acids. Trimming took off 0 bases at V and 0 bases at J, with 8 bases between the two ends. Per the germline V gene, CDR1 is LNHNV and CDR2 is YYDKDF (reference sequence). CDR3 sequence (DNA): TGTGCCACCAGCAGAGATGCCGGGGCAACTAATGAAAAACTGTTTTTT. Residues: CATSRDAGATNEKLFF.